Listed here are 26 T cell receptor beta chains from one sample, sequenced in a study of blood T cell repertoires in COVID-19. Assay: immunoSEQ multiplex PCR; the TCRdb copy retains only in-frame clones and omits some. The top ten hold 2.8% of the sample, which has roughly 280,000 clones, under 95% seen once. Sample: PBMCs or T cells enriched from blood (not recorded which). These TCRs come from a man aged 35-49 years who had been exposed to COVID-19.

The chain uses TRBV7-9 and TRBJ2-2, with D unresolved. Trimming took off 1 base at V and 1 base at J, with 7 bases between the two ends. Germline V CDR1 and CDR2: SEHNR, FQNEAQ (reference sequence). The CDR3 is 15 amino acids. The chain's CDR3 is CASSLGTVNTGELFF. Here the CDR3 DNA reads TGTGCCAGCAGCTTAGGAACGGTGAACACCGGGGAGCTGTTTTTT.

The chain recombines TRBV7-3 with TRBJ2-1; the D gene is possibly TRBD2 (5 bases). The CDR3 length is 15 residues. V lost 1 base and J lost 4, with 11 bases in between. Germline V gene lookup returns CDR1 SGHTA and CDR2 FQGTGA. For the CDR3, the DNA is TGTGCCAGCAGCTTAATGGGGAGTGCGTACAATGAGCAGTTCTTC. Residues: CASSLMGSAYNEQFF.

To note about this clone: A junction end diverges from the germline sequence, so it may reflect a read error. The chain recombines TRBV11-2 with TRBJ1-4, with D perhaps matching TRBD1 (5 bases). CDR1 SGHAT and CDR2 FQNNGV come from the germline V gene. The CDR3 is made up of 12 amino acids. The CDR3: CASSLGPGHSIF. CDR3 DNA: TGTGCCAGCAGCTTGGGGCCGGGCCACAGTATTTTT.

This chain connects TRBV4-1 to TRBJ1-1; TRBD1 aligns across 9 bases. The CDR3 length is 16 residues. The ends lost 4 bases at V and 0 bases at J; junction bases unmatched: 6. Germline V gene data show CDR1 as MGHRA and CDR2 as YSYEKL. CDR3 residues: CASSPRQGDMNTEAFF. The CDR3 DNA reads TGCGCCAGCAGCCCTCGACAGGGGGACATGAACACTGAAGCTTTCTTT.

There are a few counts of this clone. The chain is built from TRBV2 and TRBJ1-5; D unclear. Germline V gene lookup returns CDR1 SNHLY and CDR2 FYNNEI. The CDR3 totals 14 residues. Trimming pared 6 bases from V and 5 bases from J, leaving 14 bases between. CDR3 residues: CASRDYGLDQPQHF. As DNA, the CDR3 is TGTGCCAGCAGGGACTATGGGTTGGATCAGCCCCAGCATTTT.

The CDR3 loop is CASSIDTGLAGPTGELFF. CDR3 nucleotide sequence: TGTGCCAGTAGTATAGATACGGGACTAGCGGGACCCACCGGGGAGCTGTTTTTT. The gene calls are TRBV19 and TRBJ2-2, with TRBD2 identical over 13 bases. Germline assignment: CDR1 LNHDA and CDR2 SQIVND (reference sequence). The CDR3 has 18 amino acids. The V segment lost 0 bases and the J segment 4 bases; nucleotides outside the gene matches: 5.

In DNA, the CDR3 is TGTGCCAGCAGTTTTCAAGGGGGCCAAGAGACCCAGTACTTC. It is translated as CASSFQGGQETQYF. The chain couples TRBV27 to TRBJ2-5, with D possibly matching TRBD1 (6 bases). V gave up 3 bases and J gave up 1 base, with 9 bases separating them. The CDR3 extends over 14 amino acids. Germline values: CDR1 MNHEY, CDR2 SMNVEV (reference sequence).

V is TRBV3-1 (or the pseudogene TRBV3-2) and J is TRBJ2-7; D ambiguous. Looked up from germline, CDR1 is LGHDT and CDR2 is YNNKEL (reference sequence). Trimming left V 0 bases short and J 9 bases short, with 12 bases between. The CDR3 contains 13 residues. The CDR3 DNA sequence: TGTGCCAGCAGCCAAGAGGAGAGGAGAGGGCAGTACTTC. Protein sequence: CASSQEERRGQYF.

This chain uses TRBV5-1 with TRBJ2-1; weak D call: TRBD2 (5 bases). The CDR3 is 13 amino acids. Per the germline V gene, CDR1 is SGHRS and CDR2 is YFSETQ. Trimming pared 3 bases from V and 7 bases from J, leaving 11 bases between. CDR3 region: CASSWSGRNEQFF. CDR3 DNA: TGCGCCAGCAGCTGGAGCGGTAGGAATGAGCAGTTCTTC.

In this sample, this clone turned up once. The chain links TRBV30 to TRBJ2-3; 8 nucleotides align to TRBD1. V shed 4 bases, J shed 4 bases, and the junction held 13 bases outside the gene matches. Germline loops: CDR1 GTSNPN, CDR2 SVGIG (reference sequence). This CDR3 spans 16 amino acids. CDR3 bases: TGTGCCTGGAAAGGACAGGGTGCCTCGTTCTCAGATACGCAGTATTTT. Its translation: CAWKGQGASFSDTQYF.

The J gene is TRBJ2-7, the V gene TRBV7-3; D unclear. The CDR3 is 12 amino acids. V lost 0 bases and J lost 7, with 7 bases in between. Germline values: CDR1 SGHTA, CDR2 FQGTGA. The CDR3 loop is CASSLTDAEQYF. CDR3 in DNA: TGTGCCAGCAGCTTAACTGATGCGGAGCAGTACTTC. Full variable domain (rest looked up from reference TRBV7-3 and TRBJ2-7): GAGVSQTPSNKVTEKGKYVELRCDPISGHTALYWYRQSLGQGPEFLIYFQGTGAADDSGLPNDRFFAVRPEGSVSTLKIQRTERGDSAVYLCASSLTDAEQYFGPGTRLTVT.

The chain is built from TRBV27 and TRBJ2-1, with 9 bases lining up with TRBD2. The V gene end was trimmed by 4 bases and the J gene end by 2 bases; junction bases not matched to a gene: 6. Germline lookup yields CDR1 MNHEY and CDR2 SMNVEV (reference sequence). CDR3 length: 16 amino acids. The CDR3 DNA reads as TGTGCCAGCAGTTCTGCCGGACTAGCGACCTACAATGAGCAGTTCTTC. Its protein is CASSSAGLATYNEQFF.

V is TRBV5-4 and J is TRBJ1-6, with D possibly being TRBD1 (5 bases). Trimming left V 5 bases short and J 7 bases short, with 10 bases between. Germline CDR1 and CDR2: SGHNT and YYREEE (reference sequence). CDR3 length: 13 residues. CDR3 sequence: CASRQDRNSPLHF. CDR3 sequence (DNA): TGTGCCAGCAGACAAGACAGAAATTCACCCCTCCACTTT.

CDR3 in amino acids: CASRDRAYYEQYF. CDR3 in DNA: TGTGCCAGCAGGGACAGGGCTTACTACGAGCAGTACTTC. The chain links TRBV2 to TRBJ2-7; 8 bases line up with TRBD1. The CDR3 has 13 residues. V gave up 6 bases and J gave up 3 bases; unmatched junction bases: 4. Germline lookup yields CDR1 SNHLY and CDR2 FYNNEI.

The rearrangement links TRBV28 to TRBJ1-5; maybe TRBD1 (6 bases). Deletions cut 11 bases from V and 7 bases from J, with 21 bases between. CDR1 and CDR2 (germline): MDHEN, SYDVKM. This CDR3 is 14 amino acids long. DNA of the CDR3: TGTGCCTCCAGGGTGGGGGGGCTCGGCCAGCCCCAGCATTTT. Amino acids: CASRVGGLGQPQHF.

The genes are TRBV28 and TRBJ2-7, with 8 bases fitting TRBD1. This CDR3 has 15 amino acids. Germline trimming cut 2 bases from V and 0 bases from J; bases unmatched to any gene: 3. Germline CDR1 and CDR2: MDHEN and SYDVKM. DNA of the CDR3: TGTGCCAGCAGTTTAGGGCAGGGGGCCTCCTACGAGCAGTACTTC. This gives the protein CASSLGQGASYEQYF.

As concerns this clone: In the same sample, other DNA sequences code for this CDR3. The chain carries TRBV9 and TRBJ2-1; TRBD2 aligns across 8 bases. Germline V gene sequence: CDR1 SGDLS, CDR2 YYNGEE. The trim removed 0 bases at V and 7 bases at J, leaving 6 bases unmatched. This CDR3 region has 15 residues. The CDR3 is CASSVEAGEENEQFF. DNA of the CDR3: TGTGCCAGCAGCGTAGAAGCGGGAGAGGAGAATGAGCAGTTCTTC.

This clone was counted a few times. The chain is built from TRBV23-1 and TRBJ2-2; D possibly corresponds to TRBD2 (6 bases). TRBV23-1 is identified as an open reading frame with a role that is uncertain. CDR3 length equals 18 residues. Deletions cut 2 bases from V and 5 bases from J, with 21 bases between. CDR3 amino acids: CASSQRGTPLRGTGELFF. The CDR3 bases are TGCGCCAGCAGTCAACGCGGGACTCCCCTACGGGGGACCGGGGAGCTGTTTTTT.

The V and J genes are TRBV28 and TRBJ1-3; weak D call: TRBD1 (6 bases). Trimming took off 1 base at V and 0 bases at J, with 10 bases between the two ends. Per germline, CDR1 MDHEN and CDR2 SYDVKM. The CDR3 loop spans 16 amino acids. The CDR3 region is CASSLYGQISGNTIYF. The CDR3, as DNA: TGTGCCAGCAGTTTATACGGACAGATCTCTGGAAACACCATATATTTT. The entire variable domain, with the rest obtained from reference TRBV28 and TRBJ1-3, is as follows: DVKVTQSSRYLVKRTGEKVFLECVQDMDHENMFWYRQDPGLGLRLIYFSYDVKMKEKGDIPEGYSVSREKKERFSLILESASTNQTSMYLCASSLYGQISGNTIYFGEGSWLTVV.

On this clone itself: Other DNA variants within this sample encode the same CDR3. This chain links TRBV4-2 with TRBJ1-1; tentative D call: TRBD1 (6 bases). Germline CDR1 LGHNA, CDR2 YNFKEQ. Deletions cut 1 base from V and 2 bases from J, with 8 bases between. The CDR3 sequence is 14 residues long. CDR3 residues: CASSQGQANTEAFF. The CDR3 coding sequence is TGTGCCAGCAGCCAAGGACAGGCAAACACTGAAGCTTTCTTT.

The CDR3 sequence is CASSSRTGGNTEAFF. CDR3 bases: TGTGCCAGCAGCTCCCGGACAGGCGGTAACACTGAAGCTTTCTTT. The gene calls are TRBV7-9 and TRBJ1-1; 7 positions match TRBD1. The CDR3 is 15 residues long. J gave up 2 bases and V 4 bases, and 7 bases lay outside the gene matches. Germline V CDR1 and CDR2: SEHNR, FQNEAQ (reference sequence).

The rearrangement uses TRBV29-1 and TRBJ2-7; a possible D gene is TRBD1 (6 bases). V gave up 8 bases and J gave up 5 bases, with 13 bases separating them. This CDR3 contains 11 residues. Germline V lookup: CDR1 SQVTM, CDR2 ANQGSEA. The CDR3 loop is CSYTGNHEQYF. DNA for the CDR3: TGCAGCTATACAGGGAACCACGAGCAGTACTTC.

J is TRBJ1-4 and V is TRBV7-9; D remains unclear. Germline CDR1 and CDR2: SEHNR and FQNEAQ (reference sequence). The V and J ends lost 1 base and 6 bases respectively, with 15 bases between them. This CDR3 is 16 amino acids long. The CDR3 nucleotides read TGTGCCAGCAGCTTAGATCCGGGAAAAGATGATGAAAAACTGTTTTTT. It is translated as CASSLDPGKDDEKLFF.

This chain connects TRBV5-1 to TRBJ1-1; 9 positions match TRBD1. The V and J ends lost 7 bases and 0 bases, in that order; junction bases with no gene match: 1. Germline V gene sequence: CDR1 SGHRS, CDR2 YFSETQ. The CDR3 has 13 amino acids. Here the CDR3 DNA reads TGCGCCAGCGGGACAGGGATGAACACTGAAGCTTTCTTT. Amino acid sequence: CASGTGMNTEAFF.

The chain joins TRBV10-1 to TRBJ1-2, with D possibly matching TRBD1 (6 bases). The CDR3 totals 13 residues. Per germline, CDR1 WNHNN and CDR2 SYGVQD (reference sequence). V lost 2 bases and J 2 bases, leaving 6 bases between the germline ends. The CDR3 nucleotides are TGCGCCAGCAGTGAGCAGGGGAACTATGGCTACACCTTC. It is translated as CASSEQGNYGYTF.

V is TRBV6-4 and J is TRBJ2-2, with 10 nucleotides matching TRBD2. Germline V gene data show CDR1 as MRHNA and CDR2 as SNTAGT. The CDR3 consists of 18 residues. V shed 3 bases and J 3 bases; nucleotides not matched to a gene: 10. In DNA, the CDR3 is TGTGCCAGCAGTGAGGTCCTAGCGGGAGCGGGCGACACCGGGGAGCTGTTTTTT. Amino acid sequence: CASSEVLAGAGDTGELFF.